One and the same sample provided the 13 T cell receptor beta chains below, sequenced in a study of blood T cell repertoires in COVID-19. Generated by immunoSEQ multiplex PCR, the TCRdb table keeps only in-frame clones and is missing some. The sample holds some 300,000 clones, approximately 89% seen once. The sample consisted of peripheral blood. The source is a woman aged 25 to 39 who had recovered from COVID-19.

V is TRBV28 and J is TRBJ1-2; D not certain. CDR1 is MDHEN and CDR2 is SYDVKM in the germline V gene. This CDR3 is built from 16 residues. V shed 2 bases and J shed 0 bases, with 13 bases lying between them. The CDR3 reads CASSLNGRKANYGYTF. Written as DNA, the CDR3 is TGTGCCAGCAGTTTAAATGGCAGGAAGGCTAACTATGGCTACACCTTC.

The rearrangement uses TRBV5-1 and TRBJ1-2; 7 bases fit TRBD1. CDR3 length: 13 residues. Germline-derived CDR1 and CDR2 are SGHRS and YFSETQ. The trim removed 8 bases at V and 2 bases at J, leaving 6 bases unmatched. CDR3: CASRGGSNYGYTF. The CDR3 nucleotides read TGCGCCAGTCGAGGGGGCAGCAACTATGGCTACACCTTC.

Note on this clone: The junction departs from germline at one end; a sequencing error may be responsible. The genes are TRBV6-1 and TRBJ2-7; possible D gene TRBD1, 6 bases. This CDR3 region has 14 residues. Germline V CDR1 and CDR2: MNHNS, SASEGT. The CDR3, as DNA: TGTGCCAGCAATGAACAGGGTCCGGGTGGCGAGCAGTACTTC. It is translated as CASNEQGPGGEQYF.

The CDR3 loop reads CARRTTWDKLYEQYF. The CDR3 DNA reads as TGTGCCAGAAGAACTACATGGGACAAGCTATACGAGCAGTACTTC. The V gene is TRBV6-5, the J gene TRBJ2-7, with D perhaps matching TRBD1 (6 bases). Germline V gives CDR1 MNHEY, CDR2 SVGAGI. The CDR3 has 15 amino acids. V was cut by 9 bases and J by 4 bases, with 22 bases left in between.

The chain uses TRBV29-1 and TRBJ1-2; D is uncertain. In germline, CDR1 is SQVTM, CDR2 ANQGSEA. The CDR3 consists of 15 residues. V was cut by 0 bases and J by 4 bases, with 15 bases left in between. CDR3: CSVEEGRRSLYGYTF. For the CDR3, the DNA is TGCAGCGTTGAAGAGGGTCGCAGGTCGCTCTATGGCTACACCTTC.

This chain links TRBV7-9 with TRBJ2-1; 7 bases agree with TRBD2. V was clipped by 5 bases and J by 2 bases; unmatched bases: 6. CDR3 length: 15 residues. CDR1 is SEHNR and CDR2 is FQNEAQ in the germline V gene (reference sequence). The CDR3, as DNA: TGTGCCAGCAGCCCGCGGGGGAGCGCCTACAATGAGCAGTTCTTC. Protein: CASSPRGSAYNEQFF.

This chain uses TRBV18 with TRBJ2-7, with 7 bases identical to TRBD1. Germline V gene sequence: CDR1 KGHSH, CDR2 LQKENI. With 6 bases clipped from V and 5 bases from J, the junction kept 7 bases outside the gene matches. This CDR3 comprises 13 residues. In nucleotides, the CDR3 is TGTGCCAGCTCCCCGGGACAGAGAGACGAGCAGTACTTC. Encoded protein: CASSPGQRDEQYF.

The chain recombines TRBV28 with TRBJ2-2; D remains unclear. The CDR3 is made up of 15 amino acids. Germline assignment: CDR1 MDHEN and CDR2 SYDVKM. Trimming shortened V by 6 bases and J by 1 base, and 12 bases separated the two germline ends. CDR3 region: CASSNPSGNTGELFF. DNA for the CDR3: TGTGCCAGCAGCAACCCGTCGGGGAACACCGGGGAGCTGTTTTTT. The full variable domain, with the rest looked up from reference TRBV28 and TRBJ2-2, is DVKVTQSSRYLVKRTGEKVFLECVQDMDHENMFWYRQDPGLGLRLIYFSYDVKMKEKGDIPEGYSVSREKKERFSLILESASTNQTSMYLCASSNPSGNTGELFFGEGSRLTVL.

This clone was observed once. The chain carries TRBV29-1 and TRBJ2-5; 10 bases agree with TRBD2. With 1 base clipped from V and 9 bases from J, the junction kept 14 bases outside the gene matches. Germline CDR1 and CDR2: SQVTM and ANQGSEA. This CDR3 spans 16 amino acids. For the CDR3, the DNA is TGCAGCGTTGAAGGAGTAGCGGGGGGATATCCGTCGGCCCAGTACTTC. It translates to CSVEGVAGGYPSAQYF. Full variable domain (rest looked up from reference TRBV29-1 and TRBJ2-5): SAVISQKPSRDICQRGTSLTIQCQVDSQVTMMFWYRQQPGQSLTLIATANQGSEATYESGFVIDKFPISRPNLTFSTLTVSNMSPEDSSIYLCSVEGVAGGYPSAQYFGPGTRLLVL.

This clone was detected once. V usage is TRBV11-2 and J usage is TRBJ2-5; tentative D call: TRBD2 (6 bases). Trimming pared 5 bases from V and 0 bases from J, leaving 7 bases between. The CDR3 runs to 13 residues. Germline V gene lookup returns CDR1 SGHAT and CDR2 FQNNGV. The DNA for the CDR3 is TGTGCCAGCAGCCCTAGCGACCAAGAGACCCAGTACTTC. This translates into CASSPSDQETQYF.

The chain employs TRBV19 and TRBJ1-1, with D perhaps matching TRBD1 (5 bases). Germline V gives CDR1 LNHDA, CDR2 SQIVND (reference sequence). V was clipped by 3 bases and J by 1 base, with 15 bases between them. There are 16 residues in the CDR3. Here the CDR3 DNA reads TGTGCCAGTAGTATTCTCCGGACATTGGGGAACACTGAAGCTTTCTTT. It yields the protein CASSILRTLGNTEAFF.

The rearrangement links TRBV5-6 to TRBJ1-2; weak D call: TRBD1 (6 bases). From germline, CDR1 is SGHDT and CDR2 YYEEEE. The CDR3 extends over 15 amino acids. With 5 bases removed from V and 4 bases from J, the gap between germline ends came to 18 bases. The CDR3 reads CASRRLQGLVYGYTF. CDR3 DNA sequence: TGTGCCAGCAGGCGACTACAGGGTTTGGTCTATGGCTACACCTTC.

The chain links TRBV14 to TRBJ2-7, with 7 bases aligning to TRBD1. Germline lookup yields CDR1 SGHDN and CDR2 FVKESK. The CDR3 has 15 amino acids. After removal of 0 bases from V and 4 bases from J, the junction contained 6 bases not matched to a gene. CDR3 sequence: CASSQDRGHRYEQYF. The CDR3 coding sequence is TGTGCCAGCAGCCAAGATAGGGGGCATAGGTACGAGCAGTACTTC.